The 17 T cell receptor beta chains presented below share a single source sample, sequenced in a study of shared clonotypes between healthy human individuals. Produced via immunoSEQ multiplex PCR; TCRdb's table is partial and in-frame only. The data hold about 500,000 clones, with 77% observed a single time. The sequencing input was PBMCs. The source is a woman between 40 and 55 years old in good health. Some clones in this sample may be carry-over from other donors' samples.

The J gene is TRBJ2-1, the V gene TRBV27, with 8 bases that match TRBD2. CDR1 and CDR2 (germline): MNHEY, SMNVEV (reference sequence). The CDR3 is made up of 12 amino acids. V lost 4 bases to trimming and J lost 13 bases; unmatched junction nucleotides: 6. The CDR3 sequence is CASSSPGLVQFF. CDR3 bases: TGTGCCAGCAGTTCACCGGGACTAGTACAGTTCTTC.

CDR3 amino acids: CASSPTVTATNEKLFF. DNA for the CDR3: TGTGCCAGCTCACCAACAGTTACTGCAACTAATGAAAAACTGTTTTTT. J is TRBJ1-4 and V is TRBV18; D not resolved. V lost 2 bases and J 0 bases, leaving 10 bases between the germline ends. The CDR3 sequence is 16 residues long. Germline values: CDR1 KGHSH, CDR2 LQKENI.

Concerning this clone itself: A far larger clone lies a single base away; this is likely a read error. The chain carries TRBV7-9 and TRBJ2-2, with TRBD1 matching over 8 bases. CDR1 is SEHNR and CDR2 is FQNEAQ in the germline V gene (reference sequence). The CDR3 contains 17 residues. The junction had 10 bases not matched to a gene; V was cut back by 4 bases and J by 3 bases. The DNA for the CDR3 is TGTGCCAGCAGCTCCGAACCGGGACAGGAGGACACCGGGGAGCTGTTTTTT. Translated, it gives CASSSEPGQEDTGELFF.

The rearrangement joins TRBV18 to TRBJ1-1; TRBD1 agrees at 10 bases. Germline V gene data show CDR1 as KGHSH and CDR2 as LQKENI. V was clipped by 5 bases and J by 7 bases; unmatched bases: 7. The CDR3 contains 14 residues. The chain's CDR3 is CASSGDRGLIEAFF. In DNA, the CDR3 is TGTGCCAGCTCAGGGGACAGGGGTCTTATTGAAGCTTTCTTT.

The CDR3 loop is CASSYLGGGEQYF. The DNA for the CDR3 is TGTGCCAGCAGCTACTTAGGAGGTGGCGAGCAGTACTTC. This sequence joins TRBV11-3 and TRBJ2-7, with a tentative D call TRBD2 (5 bases). CDR1 and CDR2 from the germline V gene are SGHNT and YENEEA. Trimming shortened V by 4 bases and J by 6 bases, and 13 bases separated the two germline ends. This CDR3 has 13 residues.

V is TRBV4-1 and J is TRBJ2-7, with 9 bases identical to TRBD1. Germline trimming cut 2 bases from V and 4 bases from J; bases unmatched to any gene: 12. The CDR3 totals 17 residues. Per germline, CDR1 MGHRA and CDR2 YSYEKL. The CDR3 DNA reads as TGCGCCAGCAGCCAAATCACCCGGGACAGGGACACTTACGAGCAGTACTTC. It codes for CASSQITRDRDTYEQYF.

This clone was observed a single time. V and J are TRBV5-4 and TRBJ2-3; the match to TRBD2 covers 15 bases. The CDR3 totals 17 residues. The V gene end was trimmed by 0 bases and the J gene end by 5 bases; junction bases not matched to a gene: 4. The germline V gene has CDR1 SGHNT and CDR2 YYREEE (reference sequence). CDR3 region: CASSLGTSGRGGDTQYF. The CDR3 DNA is TGTGCCAGCAGCTTGGGGACTAGCGGGAGGGGTGGAGATACGCAGTATTTT.

This chain uses TRBV30 with TRBJ2-2, with D unresolved. The germline V gene has CDR1 GTSNPN and CDR2 SVGIG (reference sequence). The CDR3 has 13 residues. The germline V and J ends were trimmed by 3 bases and 2 bases, with 7 bases remaining between them. As DNA, the CDR3 is TGTGCCTGGAGCGGGTTTAACACCGGGGAGCTGTTTTTT. Its translation: CAWSGFNTGELFF.

This chain joins TRBV28 and TRBJ2-1, with D tentatively TRBD1 or TRBD2 (5 bases each). CDR3 length: 14 amino acids. From germline, CDR1 is MDHEN and CDR2 SYDVKM. Trimming cost V 6 bases and J 10 bases, with 19 bases left between them. CDR3 amino acids: CASSLPGLGQEQFF. CDR3 DNA: TGTGCCAGCAGCCTCCCGGGGCTCGGACAAGAGCAGTTCTTC.

The rearrangement uses TRBV5-4 and TRBJ1-1, with D possibly matching TRBD1 (6 bases). Per germline, CDR1 SGHNT and CDR2 YYREEE (reference sequence). This CDR3 comprises 14 residues. The V end lost 2 bases, the J end lost 0 bases, and 8 bases lay between the germline ends. The CDR3 loop reads CASSFGQMNTEAFF. The CDR3 region has the DNA TGTGCCAGCAGCTTCGGACAGATGAACACTGAAGCTTTCTTT.

This chain uses TRBV5-1 with TRBJ2-7; 13 bases are a match to TRBD2. The CDR3 extends over 15 amino acids. From germline, CDR1 is SGHRS and CDR2 YFSETQ. V lost 2 bases to trimming and J lost 3 bases; unmatched junction nucleotides: 2. Here the CDR3 reads CASSFGTSGNYEQYF. DNA of the CDR3: TGCGCCAGCAGCTTCGGGACTAGCGGGAACTACGAGCAGTACTTC.

Remarks on this clone: It is likely a read error: a sequence one base away is far more abundant. The chain couples TRBV30 to TRBJ2-3; TRBD1 or TRBD2 may be the D gene (6 bases each). CDR1 is GTSNPN and CDR2 is SVGIG in the germline V gene (reference sequence). The CDR3 is 15 amino acids. CDR3 bases: TGTGCCTGGAGTCAGGAAACCGGGGGCACAGATATGCAGTATTTT. Protein sequence: CAWSQETGGTDMQYF. The full variable domain, in which reference TRBV30 and TRBJ2-3 provide the parts outside the CDR3, is SQTIHQWPATLVQPVGSPLSLECTVEGTSNPNLYWYRQAAGRGLQLLFYSVGIGQISSEVPQNLSASRPQDRQFILSSKKLLLSDSGFYLCAWSQETGGTDMQYFGPGTRLTVL.

The rearrangement links TRBV4-2 to TRBJ2-1; D is perhaps TRBD1 or TRBD2 (5 bases each). The V end was cut by 4 bases, the J end by 2 bases, with 15 bases between. Germline V gene lookup returns CDR1 LGHNA and CDR2 YNFKEQ. The length of the CDR3 is 16 residues. This CDR3 is CASSLPLGDTYNEQFF. The CDR3 coding sequence is TGTGCCAGCAGCCTCCCGTTGGGGGATACCTACAATGAGCAGTTCTTC.

Note on this clone: A far larger clone is one base from this, pointing to a likely read error. The chain recombines TRBV30 with TRBJ1-1; 8 bases match TRBD1. This CDR3 comprises 13 residues. The germline V gene encodes CDR1 GTSNPN and CDR2 SVGIG (reference sequence). CDR3 coding DNA: TGTGCCTGGGAAGGGAAGAGGACAGGGAAAGCTCCCTTT. Its translation: CAWEGKRTGKAPF.

The gene calls are TRBV7-6 and TRBJ1-2; the match to TRBD1 covers 7 bases. V was clipped by 6 bases and J by 10 bases; unmatched bases: 11. CDR1 and CDR2 from the germline V gene are SGHVS and FNYEAQ. The length of the CDR3 is 13 residues. This chain's CDR3 is CASRPNRDSSYTF. CDR3 sequence (DNA): TGTGCCAGCAGACCGAACCGGGACAGCTCCTACACCTTC.

The genes are TRBV13 and TRBJ2-3; TRBD2 aligns across 8 bases. Germline V gene sequence: CDR1 PRHDT, CDR2 FYEKMQ (reference sequence). The CDR3 runs 17 residues. After removal of 5 bases from V and 5 bases from J, the junction contained 15 bases not matched to a gene. CDR3 nucleotides: TGTGCCAGCAGCCCCGGGTCGACGGGAGGGCCTGGAGATACGCAGTATTTT. Protein sequence: CASSPGSTGGPGDTQYF.

The chain has TRBV7-8 and TRBJ1-2; 11 bases align to TRBD1. The CDR3 is made up of 16 amino acids. V was pared by 6 bases and J by 2 bases, with 8 bases of the junction left unmatched. Germline loops: CDR1 SGHVS, CDR2 FQNEAQ. The CDR3 bases are TGTGCCAGCAGACCTATTCGGGACAGGGGGAACTATGGCTACACCTTC. This sequence encodes CASRPIRDRGNYGYTF.